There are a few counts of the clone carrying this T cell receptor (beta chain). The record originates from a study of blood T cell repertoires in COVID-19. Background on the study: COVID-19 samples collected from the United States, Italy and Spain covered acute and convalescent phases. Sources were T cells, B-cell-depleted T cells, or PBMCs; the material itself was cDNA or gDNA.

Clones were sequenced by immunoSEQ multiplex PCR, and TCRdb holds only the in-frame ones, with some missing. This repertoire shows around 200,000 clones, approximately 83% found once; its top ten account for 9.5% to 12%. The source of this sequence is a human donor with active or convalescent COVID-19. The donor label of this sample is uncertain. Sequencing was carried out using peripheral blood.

The DNA of the CDR3 is TGTGCCAGCAGTTCCCCAGGGGTAGCCGCTAACTATGGCTACACCTTC. This codes for CASSSPGVAANYGYTF. The rearrangement uses TRBV28 and TRBJ1-2, with D perhaps TRBD1 (6 bases). Germline V gives CDR1 MDHEN, CDR2 SYDVKM. This CDR3 is built from 16 residues. V was cut by 4 bases and J by 0 bases, with 15 bases left in between.